The clone carrying this T cell receptor beta chain was seen a few times. These data are taken from a study of identical twins. TCRdb processed the 5' RACE reads anew with MiXCR; each CDR3 protein has one entry. The sample comprises some 1,600,000 distinct CDR3 sequences, under 35% of which are singletons, and around 0.25% rests with the top ten. The sequence derives from a newborn girl in good health. Material for sequencing was cord blood.

CDR3 DNA sequence: TGTGCCATCAGTGCCGGGACAGGCGAAGCTTTCTTT. Translated, it gives CAISAGTGEAFF. The rearrangement joins TRBV10-3 to TRBJ1-1; 8 nucleotides line up with TRBD1. CDR1 and CDR2 (germline): ENHRY, SYGVKD. V lost 4 bases and J lost 8; bases outside the gene matches: 3. This CDR3 is 12 amino acids long.